This TCR beta chain emerged from a study of shared clonotypes between healthy human individuals. Germline V gives CDR1 MGHDK, CDR2 SYGVNS. CDR3 length: 15 residues. With 1 base removed from V and 4 bases from J, the gap between germline ends came to 13 bases. The genomic DNA of each subset was split evenly across several immunoSEQ plates. Only in-frame clones appear in the TCRdb table, and some are missing; sequencing was by immunoSEQ multiplex PCR. The sample contains about 2.3 million clones, more than 80% of which appear only once. This clonotype was obtained from a man between 18 and 29 years old in good health. Some clones in this sample may be carry-over from other donors' samples. What was sequenced was naive CD4+ T cells from PBMCs. Regarding subset: CD45RA+ positively selected. V usage is TRBV25-1 and J usage is TRBJ2-5; D call uncertain. The CDR3 nucleotides are TGTGCCAGCAGTGAATTTTACAGTGAAAGAGAGACCCAGTACTTC. Encoded protein: CASSEFYSERETQYF. The full variable domain, completed using reference TRBV25-1 and TRBJ2-5, is EADIYQTPRYLVIGTGKKITLECSQTMGHDKMYWYQQDPGMELHLIHYSYGVNSTEKGDLSSESTVSRIRTEHFPLTLESARPSHTSQYLCASSEFYSERETQYFGPGTRLLVL.